These 13 T cell receptor beta chains came from one sample sequenced in a study of blood T cell repertoires in COVID-19. TCRdb's table, derived via immunoSEQ multiplex PCR, lists solely in-frame clones and lacks some. The repertoire has about 52,000 clones, under 90% of them found once; the top ten carry approximately 10%. The material sequenced was peripheral blood. Receptors originate from an elderly man with active or convalescent COVID-19.

The rearrangement links TRBV29-1 to TRBJ2-1, with 12 bases that match TRBD2. Germline V gives CDR1 SQVTM, CDR2 ANQGSEA. This CDR3 comprises 13 residues. V dropped 7 bases and J dropped 6; count of bases not matched to a gene: 4. CDR3 protein: CSGALAGGNEQFF. DNA of the CDR3: TGCAGCGGCGCACTAGCGGGAGGCAATGAGCAGTTCTTC.

The rearrangement joins TRBV18 to TRBJ1-6; 7 bases map to TRBD1. This CDR3 is 16 amino acids long. Germline trimming cut 4 bases from V and 3 bases from J; bases unmatched to any gene: 6. Germline loops: CDR1 KGHSH, CDR2 LQKENI. The CDR3: CASSQLTGDYNSPLHF. In DNA form, the CDR3 reads TGTGCCAGCTCACAACTCACAGGGGACTATAATTCACCCCTCCACTTT. Full variable domain (outside the CDR3, taken from reference TRBV18 and TRBJ1-6): NAGVMQNPRHLVRRRGQEARLRCSPMKGHSHVYWYRQLPEEGLKFMVYLQKENIIDESGMPKERFSAEFPKEGPSILRIQQVVRGDSAAYFCASSQLTGDYNSPLHFGNGTRLTVT.

The chain carries TRBV3-1 (or the pseudogene TRBV3-2) and TRBJ2-7; D might be TRBD2 (7 bases). The ends were cut back, 3 bases at V and 6 bases at J, with 18 bases in the middle. In germline, CDR1 is LGHDT, CDR2 YNNKEL (reference sequence). CDR3 length equals 15 residues. The CDR3 nucleotides read TGTGCCAGCAGCCATCGGGGGGCCTCGATCTCCGAGCAGTACTTC. Translating gives CASSHRGASISEQYF.

The gene calls are TRBV11-3 and TRBJ2-6; the D gene is possibly TRBD2 (6 bases). Germline loops: CDR1 SGHNT, CDR2 YENEEA. V lost 5 bases and J lost 0, with 11 bases in between. This CDR3 is 16 amino acids long. In DNA, the CDR3 is TGTGCCAGCAGCCCCGGGGGATTCTCTGGGGCCAACGTCCTGACTTTC. This sequence encodes CASSPGGFSGANVLTF.

This clone has a handful of counts. V usage is TRBV11-3 and J usage is TRBJ2-6; a possible D gene is TRBD1 (5 bases). Germline V gene data show CDR1 as SGHNT and CDR2 as YENEEA. Trimming cost V 4 bases and J 2 bases, with 6 bases left between them. The CDR3 runs 14 residues. This chain's CDR3 is CASSWGPGANVLTF. CDR3 sequence (DNA): TGTGCCAGCAGCTGGGGCCCTGGGGCCAACGTCCTGACTTTC.

This chain joins TRBV4-3 and TRBJ1-1; weak D call: TRBD1 (5 bases). V dropped 4 bases and J dropped 3 bases, with 9 bases sitting between them. This CDR3 contains 13 residues. Per the germline V gene, CDR1 is LGHNA and CDR2 is YSLEER. DNA of the CDR3: TGCGCCAGCAGCCTTGGAGGGGACACTGAAGCTTTCTTT. It yields the protein CASSLGGDTEAFF.

The CDR3 loop reads CASSQEDRATEAFF. The DNA of the CDR3 is TGTGCCAGCAGCCAAGAAGACAGGGCCACTGAAGCTTTCTTT. The chain has TRBV3-1 (or the pseudogene TRBV3-2) and TRBJ1-1, with 7 bases lining up with TRBD1. The CDR3 has 14 residues. CDR1 is LGHDT, CDR2 YNNKEL, per germline (reference sequence). With V trimmed by 0 bases and J by 4 bases, 2 bases remained unmatched.

This chain connects TRBV6-4 to TRBJ2-3; D might be TRBD1 (6 bases). Per the germline V gene, CDR1 is MRHNA and CDR2 is SNTAGT. The CDR3 length is 14 residues. V lost 4 bases to trimming and J lost 7 bases, with 15 bases between them. In DNA form, the CDR3 reads TGTGCCAGCAGTGCGCTAGGGGGTGGAAATACGCAGTATTTT. Amino acids: CASSALGGGNTQYF.

The chain is built from TRBV3-1 (or the pseudogene TRBV3-2) and TRBJ1-5; possibly TRBD1 for D (5 bases). Germline values: CDR1 LGHDT, CDR2 YNNKEL (reference sequence). The CDR3 contains 16 residues. V was shortened by 0 bases and J by 3 bases, with 12 bases between the two germline ends. The CDR3 sequence is CASSQDALTANQPQHF. As DNA, the CDR3 is TGTGCCAGCAGCCAAGATGCCCTGACAGCCAATCAGCCCCAGCATTTT.

This clone was seen a single time. The chain recombines TRBV11-2 with TRBJ2-5; D might be TRBD2 (5 bases). CDR3 length: 11 amino acids. Germline CDR1 and CDR2: SGHAT and FQNNGV. The V end was cut by 5 bases, the J end by 4 bases, with 5 bases between. CDR3: CASSRGETQYF. The CDR3 nucleotides are TGTGCCAGCAGCCGGGGAGAGACCCAGTACTTC. Supplemented by reference TRBV11-2 and TRBJ2-5, the full variable domain reads EAGVAQSPRYKIIEKRQSVAFWCNPISGHATLYWYQQILGQGPKLLIQFQNNGVVDDSQLPKDRFSAERLKGVDSTLKIQPAKLEDSAVYLCASSRGETQYFGPGTRLLVL.

The chain joins TRBV5-4 to TRBJ2-5; D is undetermined. CDR3 length equals 16 residues. CDR1 is SGHNT and CDR2 is YYREEE in the germline V gene (reference sequence). V dropped 4 bases and J dropped 1 base, with 17 bases sitting between them. CDR3 in DNA: TGTGCCAGCAGCCCGACTTTCGGAAAGATCCAAGAGACCCAGTACTTC. It codes for CASSPTFGKIQETQYF.

The chain is built from TRBV27 and TRBJ1-2; 8 bases match TRBD1. Germline CDR1 and CDR2: MNHEY and SMNVEV (reference sequence). This CDR3 is built from 15 residues. J was trimmed by 8 bases and V by 1 base; bases with no gene match: 9. The CDR3 DNA follows: TGTGCCAGCAGTTTATTAGGCAGGGGGCGCCCAGGCTACACCTTC. Translation gives CASSLLGRGRPGYTF.

The rearrangement links TRBV6-5 to TRBJ2-7; TRBD1 matches 8 bases. This CDR3 region has 16 residues. Trimming at V came to 1 base and at J to 6 bases, leaving 11 bases not matched to a gene. Germline V gene data show CDR1 as MNHEY and CDR2 as SVGAGI. The CDR3 DNA reads TGTGCCAGCAGTTACTGGTCGGGCAGGGGGCTCGGCGAGCAGTACTTC. This translates into CASSYWSGRGLGEQYF.